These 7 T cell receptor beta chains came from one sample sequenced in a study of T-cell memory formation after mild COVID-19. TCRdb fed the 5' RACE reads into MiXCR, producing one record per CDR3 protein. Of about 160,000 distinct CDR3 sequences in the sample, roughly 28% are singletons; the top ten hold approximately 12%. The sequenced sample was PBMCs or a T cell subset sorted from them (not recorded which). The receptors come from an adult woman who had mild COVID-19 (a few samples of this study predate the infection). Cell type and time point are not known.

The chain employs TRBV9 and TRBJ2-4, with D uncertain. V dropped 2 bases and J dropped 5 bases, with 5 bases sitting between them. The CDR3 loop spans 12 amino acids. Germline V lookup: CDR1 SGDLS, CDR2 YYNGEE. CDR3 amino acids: CASSVEENIQYF. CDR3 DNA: TGTGCCAGCAGCGTGGAAGAAAACATTCAGTACTTC.

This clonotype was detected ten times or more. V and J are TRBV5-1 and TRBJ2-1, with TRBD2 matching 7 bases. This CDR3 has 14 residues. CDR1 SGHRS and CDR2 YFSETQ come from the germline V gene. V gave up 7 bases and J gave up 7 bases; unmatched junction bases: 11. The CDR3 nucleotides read TGCGCCAGCGCCGACTCTAGCGGAGGGAATGAGCAGTTCTTC. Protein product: CASADSSGGNEQFF.

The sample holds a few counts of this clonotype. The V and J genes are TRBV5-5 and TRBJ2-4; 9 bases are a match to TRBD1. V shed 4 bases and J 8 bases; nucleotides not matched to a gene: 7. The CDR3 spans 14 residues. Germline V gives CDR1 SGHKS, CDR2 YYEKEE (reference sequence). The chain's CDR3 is CASSRDRAVYIQYF. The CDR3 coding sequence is TGTGCCAGCAGCCGGGACAGGGCGGTATACATTCAGTACTTC.

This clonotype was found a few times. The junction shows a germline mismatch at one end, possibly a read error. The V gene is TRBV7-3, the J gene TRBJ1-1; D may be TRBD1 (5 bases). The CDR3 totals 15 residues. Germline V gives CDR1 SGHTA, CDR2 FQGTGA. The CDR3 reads CASTLGTLGATEAFF. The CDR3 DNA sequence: TGTGCCAGCACCTTAGGGACCCTAGGGGCCACTGAAGCTTTCTTT. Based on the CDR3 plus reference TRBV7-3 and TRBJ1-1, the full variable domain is GAGVSQTPSNKVTEKGKYVELRCDPISGHTALYWYRQSLGQGPEFLIYFQGTGAADDSGLPNDRFFAVRPEGSVSTLKIQRTERGDSAVYLCASTLGTLGATEAFFGQGTRLTVV.

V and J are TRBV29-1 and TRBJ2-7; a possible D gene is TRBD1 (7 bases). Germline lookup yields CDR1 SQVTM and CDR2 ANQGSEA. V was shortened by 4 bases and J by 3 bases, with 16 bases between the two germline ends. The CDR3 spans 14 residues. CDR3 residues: CSVVWTGLLYEQYF. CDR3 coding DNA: TGCAGCGTTGTATGGACAGGACTACTCTACGAGCAGTACTTC.

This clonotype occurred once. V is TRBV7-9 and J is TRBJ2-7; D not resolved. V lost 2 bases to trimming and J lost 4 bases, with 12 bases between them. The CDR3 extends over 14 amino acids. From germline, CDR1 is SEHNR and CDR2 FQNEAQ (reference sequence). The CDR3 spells CASSLTHNPYEQYF. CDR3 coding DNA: TGTGCCAGCAGCTTAACTCACAACCCTTACGAGCAGTACTTC.

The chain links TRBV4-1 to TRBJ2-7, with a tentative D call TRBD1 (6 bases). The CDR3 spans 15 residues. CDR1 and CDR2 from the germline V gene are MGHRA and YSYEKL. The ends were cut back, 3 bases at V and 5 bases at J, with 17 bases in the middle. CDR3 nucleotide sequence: TGCGCCAGCAGCCAGGAACAAGACAGGCGGGACGAGCAGTACTTC. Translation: CASSQEQDRRDEQYF.